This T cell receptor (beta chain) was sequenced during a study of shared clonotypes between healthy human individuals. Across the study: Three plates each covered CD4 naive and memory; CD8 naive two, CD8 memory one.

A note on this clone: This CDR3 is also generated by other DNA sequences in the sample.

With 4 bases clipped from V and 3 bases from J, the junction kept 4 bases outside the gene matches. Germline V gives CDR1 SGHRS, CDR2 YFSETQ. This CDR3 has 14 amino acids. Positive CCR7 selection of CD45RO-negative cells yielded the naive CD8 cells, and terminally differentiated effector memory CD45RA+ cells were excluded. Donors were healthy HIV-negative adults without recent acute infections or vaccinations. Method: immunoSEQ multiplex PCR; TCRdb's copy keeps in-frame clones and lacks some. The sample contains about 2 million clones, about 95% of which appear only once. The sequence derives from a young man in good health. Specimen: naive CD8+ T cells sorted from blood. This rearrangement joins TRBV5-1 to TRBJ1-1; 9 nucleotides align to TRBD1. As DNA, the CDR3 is TGCGCCAGCAGCCTCAGACAGGGGGACACTGAAGCTTTCTTT. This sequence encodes CASSLRQGDTEAFF.